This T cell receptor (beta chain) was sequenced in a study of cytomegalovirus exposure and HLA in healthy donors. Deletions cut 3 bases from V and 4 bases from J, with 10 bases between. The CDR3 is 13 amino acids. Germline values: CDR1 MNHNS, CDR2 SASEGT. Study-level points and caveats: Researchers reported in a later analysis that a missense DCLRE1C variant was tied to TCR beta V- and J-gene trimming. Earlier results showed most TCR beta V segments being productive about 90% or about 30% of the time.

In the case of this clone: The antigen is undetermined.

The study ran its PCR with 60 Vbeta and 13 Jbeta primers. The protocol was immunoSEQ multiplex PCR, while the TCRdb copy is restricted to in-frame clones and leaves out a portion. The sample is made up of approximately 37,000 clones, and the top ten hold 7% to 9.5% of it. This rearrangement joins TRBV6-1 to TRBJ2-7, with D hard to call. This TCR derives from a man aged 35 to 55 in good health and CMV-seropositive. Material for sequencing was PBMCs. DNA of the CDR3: TGTGCCAGCAGTGACGCCAGGATATACGAGCAGTACTTC. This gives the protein CASSDARIYEQYF.